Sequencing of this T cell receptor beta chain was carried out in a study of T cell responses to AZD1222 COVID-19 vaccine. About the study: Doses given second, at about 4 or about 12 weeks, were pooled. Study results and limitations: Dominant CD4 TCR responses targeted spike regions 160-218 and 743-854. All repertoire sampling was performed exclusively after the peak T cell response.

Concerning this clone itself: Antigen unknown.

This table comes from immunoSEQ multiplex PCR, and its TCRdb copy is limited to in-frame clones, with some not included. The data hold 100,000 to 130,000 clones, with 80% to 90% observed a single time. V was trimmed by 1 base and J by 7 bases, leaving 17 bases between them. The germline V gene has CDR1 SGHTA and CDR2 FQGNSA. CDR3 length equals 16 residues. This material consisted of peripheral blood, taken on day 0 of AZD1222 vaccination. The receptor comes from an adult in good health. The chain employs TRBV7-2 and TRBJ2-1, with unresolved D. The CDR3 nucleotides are TGTGCCAGCAGCTTAGGGTTCCTAGGACGCCGAAATGAGCAGTTCTTC. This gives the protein CASSLGFLGRRNEQFF.